This paragraph reports one TCR beta chain. Sequenced by immunoSEQ multiplex PCR; TCRdb stores in-frame clones only, minus some. The table has around 110,000 clones, around 94% seen once. This sample was taken from a study of siplizumab effects on memory and regulatory T cells. Between the trimmed V and J ends, which lost 6 bases and 6 bases, there was a span of 24 bases. Per the germline V gene, CDR1 is KGHSH and CDR2 is LQKENI. CDR3 length equals 16 residues. What was sequenced was non-Treg CD4+ T cells sorted from blood. The receptor was derived from a human donor in good health. The V and J genes are TRBV18 and TRBJ2-7; D possibly matches TRBD1 or TRBD2 (5 bases each). Here the CDR3 reads CASSQFDTEGSSEQYF. CDR3 nucleotide sequence: TGTGCCAGCTCTCAATTTGACACCGAGGGGAGTAGCGAGCAGTACTTC.